The 5 T cell receptor beta chains in this list originate from one sample, sequenced in a study of shared clonotypes between healthy human individuals (dated by TCRdb to 2018 to 2021). The method behind the library was the immunoSEQ multiplex PCR assay. TCRdb carries this immuneACCESS record with in-frame sequences only. Its versions omit some clonotypes, under half of them owing to an unresolved V gene in the studies checked, with the rest unexplained. The sample table records 850,000 to 1,200,000 clones; about three quarters of these occur just once. About 1.4% of the sample is in the top ten clones. Sequenced material: memory CD4+ T cells sorted from blood. The cell subset or site label on this specimen signifies: CD45RA-negative fraction. Receptors originate from a man between 18 and 35 years old in good health.

The chain combines TRBV2 with TRBJ2-2; TRBD2 matches 10 bases. Germline V gene data show CDR1 as SNHLY and CDR2 as FYNNEI. The CDR3 sequence is 13 residues long. The V segment lost 6 bases and the J segment 6 bases; nucleotides outside the gene matches: 1. The CDR3 protein is CASSGLAAGELFF. The CDR3 coding sequence is TGTGCCAGCAGCGGACTAGCGGCCGGGGAGCTGTTTTTT.

This chain uses TRBV10-1 with TRBJ2-1, with TRBD2 identical over 11 bases. The CDR3 spans 16 residues. The germline gives CDR1 WNHNN, CDR2 SYGVQD (reference sequence). V was clipped by 0 bases and J by 4 bases; unmatched bases: 2. CDR3 nucleotides: TGCGCCAGCAGTGAGTCCCTAGCGGGAGGTTACAATGAGCAGTTCTTC. This encodes CASSESLAGGYNEQFF.

The chain is built from TRBV15 and TRBJ2-5, with 7 bases aligning to TRBD2. Trimming at V came to 1 base and at J to 2 bases, leaving 7 bases not matched to a gene. Germline V CDR1 and CDR2: LNHNV, YYDKDF (reference sequence). This CDR3 region has 16 residues. Written as DNA, the CDR3 is TGTGCCACCAGCAGAGGGACGGGAGGTACACAAGAGACCCAGTACTTC. This encodes CATSRGTGGTQETQYF.

This chain uses TRBV9 with TRBJ2-6; 9 bases are a match to TRBD2. The germline gives CDR1 SGDLS, CDR2 YYNGEE. The ends lost 1 base at V and 4 bases at J; junction bases unmatched: 6. This CDR3 comprises 17 residues. The CDR3 nucleotides read TGTGCCAGCAGCGTATCGCTAGCGGGATCGGGGGCCAACGTCCTGACTTTC. As protein: CASSVSLAGSGANVLTF.

The CDR3 here is CASSLVGTGLPYEQYF. CDR3 DNA sequence: TGCGCCAGCAGCTTGGTAGGGACAGGGTTACCCTACGAGCAGTACTTC. The rearrangement uses TRBV5-1 and TRBJ2-7; 9 bases align to TRBD1. J gave up 2 bases and V 0 bases, and 6 bases lay outside the gene matches. Germline V gene data show CDR1 as SGHRS and CDR2 as YFSETQ. CDR3 length: 16 residues.